The 5 T cell receptor beta chains below come from one sample, sequenced in a study of blood T cell repertoires in COVID-19. Some clones are missing from TCRdb's copy, which holds only in-frame ones; the method was immunoSEQ multiplex PCR. The sample includes about 170,000 clones, around four fifths of them seen just once. Sequencing was performed on peripheral blood. These receptors were collected from a woman over 75 with acute or convalescent COVID-19.

The rearrangement links TRBV19 to TRBJ1-5, with D maybe TRBD1 (5 bases). Per germline, CDR1 LNHDA and CDR2 SQIVND (reference sequence). V was shortened by 5 bases and J by 0 bases, with 17 bases between the two germline ends. The CDR3 is made up of 17 amino acids. Written as DNA, the CDR3 is TGTGCCAGTAGTTCCGAAGCAGGGAGGTATAGCAATCAGCCCCAGCATTTT. It yields the protein CASSSEAGRYSNQPQHF.

This chain joins TRBV5-1 and TRBJ2-1; D is possibly TRBD1 (6 bases). Trimming took off 0 bases at V and 2 bases at J, with 9 bases between the two ends. Germline V gene data show CDR1 as SGHRS and CDR2 as YFSETQ. There are 15 residues in the CDR3. CDR3 nucleotides: TGCGCCAGCAGCTTGGAAGGGGGACCCTACAATGAGCAGTTCTTC. Translated, it gives CASSLEGGPYNEQFF.

J is TRBJ1-2 and V is TRBV4-1, with D tentatively TRBD1 (5 bases). Germline V gene sequence: CDR1 MGHRA, CDR2 YSYEKL. The ends were cut back, 0 bases at V and 6 bases at J, with 8 bases in the middle. This CDR3 has 13 amino acids. This chain's CDR3 is CASSQERQHGYTF. CDR3 nucleotide sequence: TGCGCCAGCAGCCAAGAAAGACAGCATGGCTACACCTTC.

The gene calls are TRBV19 and TRBJ1-3, with D hard to call. CDR3 length equals 13 residues. CDR1 is LNHDA, CDR2 SQIVND, per germline (reference sequence). V shed 11 bases and J shed 4 bases, with 15 bases lying between them. This CDR3 reads CALWPPRGNTIYF. The CDR3 region has the DNA TGTGCCCTTTGGCCGCCCCGAGGAAACACCATATATTTT. The full variable domain, with the rest looked up from reference TRBV19 and TRBJ1-3, is DGGITQSPKYLFRKEGQNVTLSCEQNLNHDAMYWYRQDPGQGLRLIYYSQIVNDFQKGDIAEGYSVSREKKESFPLTVTSAQKNPTAFYLCALWPPRGNTIYFGEGSWLTVV.

In its sample, this clone was seen once. V gene TRBV11-2 combines with J gene TRBJ2-7; 7 positions match TRBD1. The length of the CDR3 is 14 residues. Germline V lookup: CDR1 SGHAT, CDR2 FQNNGV. The trim removed 2 bases at V and 3 bases at J, leaving 4 bases unmatched. Written as DNA, the CDR3 is TGTGCCAGCAGCTTAACAGGGGTGATCTACGAGCAGTACTTC. Translation gives CASSLTGVIYEQYF. The complete variable domain, with remaining parts taken from reference TRBV11-2 and TRBJ2-7, reads EAGVAQSPRYKIIEKRQSVAFWCNPISGHATLYWYQQILGQGPKLLIQFQNNGVVDDSQLPKDRFSAERLKGVDSTLKIQPAKLEDSAVYLCASSLTGVIYEQYFGPGTRLTVT.